The clone carrying this TCR beta chain was counted ten times or more. Its target is unknown. MiXCR was run by TCRdb on the 5' RACE reads, yielding one entry per CDR3 protein. The sample lists approximately 680,000 distinct CDR3 sequences, roughly 7.2% seen once, with 1.6% in the top ten. The sample comes from a study of identical twins. Study-level points and caveats: Findings depended on cross-sectional statistics rather than tracking the same donors.

All of the donors were Caucasians in good health. With 0 bases removed from V and 5 bases from J, the gap between germline ends came to 7 bases. There are 13 residues in the CDR3. Germline CDR1 reads MGHRA; CDR2 reads YSYEKL. In addition, the sample was reused for a study of yellow fever vaccine responses in identical twins.

The specimen sequenced was PBMCs. The receptor's source is a woman younger than 35 in good health. The chain carries TRBV4-1 and TRBJ1-2, with D unclear. CDR3 DNA: TGCGCCAGCAGCCAAGAGAGTGGGTATGGCTACACCTTC. Protein: CASSQESGYGYTF.